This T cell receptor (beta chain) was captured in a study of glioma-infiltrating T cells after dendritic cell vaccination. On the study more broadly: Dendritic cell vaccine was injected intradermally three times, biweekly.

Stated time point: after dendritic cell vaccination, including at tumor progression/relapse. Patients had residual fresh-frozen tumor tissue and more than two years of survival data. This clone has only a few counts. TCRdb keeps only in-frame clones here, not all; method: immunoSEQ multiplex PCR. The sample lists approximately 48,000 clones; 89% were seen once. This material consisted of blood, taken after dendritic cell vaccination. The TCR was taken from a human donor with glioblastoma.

As DNA, the CDR3 is TGTGCCAGCAGCTTGGACAGGCGGTCCTACGAGCAGTACTTC. This translates into CASSLDRRSYEQYF. The rearrangement uses TRBV5-4 and TRBJ2-5; a weak D match, TRBD1 (5 bases). TRBJ2-7 explains the end of the DNA better; the J call may be wrong. The germline V gene encodes CDR1 SGHNT and CDR2 YYREEE (reference sequence). This CDR3 has 14 residues.